Below, 11 T cell receptor beta chains from the same sample are listed, as sequenced in a study of beta chain features in type 1 diabetes. Isolated RNA was reverse transcribed in full, so expressed TCRB transcripts were sequenced. Sequenced by immunoSEQ multiplex PCR; TCRdb stores in-frame clones only, minus some. The sample records about 470,000 clones, 30% being singletons. Material for sequencing was naive CD4+ T cells from blood. These receptors were collected from a man between 18 and 29 years old in good health.

The genes are TRBV30 and TRBJ2-1, with TRBD2 matching over 11 bases. J lost 2 bases, V lost 5 bases, and 14 bases had no gene match. Germline V gives CDR1 GTSNPN, CDR2 SVGIG (reference sequence). The CDR3 runs 18 residues. CDR3 region: CAWSRTSGFGAAYNEQFF. The CDR3, as DNA: TGTGCCTGGTCGAGGACTAGCGGGTTTGGGGCGGCCTACAATGAGCAGTTCTTC.

The sample holds a few counts of this clone. The chain carries TRBV18 and TRBJ2-1; no firm D call. The CDR3 has 14 residues. CDR1 and CDR2 from the germline V gene are KGHSH and LQKENI. The ends were cut back, 3 bases at V and 6 bases at J, with 12 bases in the middle. Written as DNA, the CDR3 is TGTGCCAGCTCACCTTCTGGAACGGGCAATGAGCAGTTCTTC. It is translated as CASSPSGTGNEQFF.

The chain links TRBV7-2 to TRBJ2-7; 8 bases are a match to TRBD2. Germline CDR1 and CDR2: SGHTA and FQGNSA. This CDR3 has 16 residues. After removal of 5 bases from V and 0 bases from J, the junction contained 9 bases not matched to a gene. In DNA form, the CDR3 reads TGTGCCAGCAGCCCCCAGTCCAGCGGGGGCTCCTACGAGCAGTACTTC. Amino acids: CASSPQSSGGSYEQYF.

The table lists this clone with a few counts. This sequence joins TRBV25-1 and TRBJ2-1, with 10 bases aligning to TRBD2. Trimming removed 3 bases from V and 8 bases from J; junction bases left unmatched: 4. The CDR3 totals 14 residues. From germline, CDR1 is MGHDK and CDR2 SYGVNS. The CDR3 DNA is TGTGCCAGCAGTGACCTAGCGGGAGTCGATGAGCAGTTCTTC. It codes for CASSDLAGVDEQFF.

The chain uses TRBV7-9 and TRBJ2-1, with 7 bases matching TRBD2. Germline V gives CDR1 SEHNR, CDR2 FQNEAQ (reference sequence). The CDR3 covers 15 residues. The trim removed 1 base at V and 6 bases at J, leaving 6 bases unmatched. Here the CDR3 reads CASSLEAGVGNEQFF. In DNA, the CDR3 is TGTGCCAGCAGCTTAGAGGCGGGAGTGGGCAATGAGCAGTTCTTC. The variable domain in full, with the rest retrieved from reference TRBV7-9 and TRBJ2-1, is DTGVSQNPRHKITKRGQNVTFRCDPISEHNRLYWYRQTLGQGPEFLTYFQNEAQLEKSRLLSDRFSAERPKGSFSTLEIQRTEQGDSAMYLCASSLEAGVGNEQFFGPGTRLTVL.

The chain employs TRBV10-3 and TRBJ2-1; the match to TRBD2 covers 9 bases. With V trimmed by 6 bases and J by 6 bases, 9 bases remained unmatched. The CDR3 covers 15 residues. The germline V gene encodes CDR1 ENHRY and CDR2 SYGVKD. The CDR3 spells CAIRRGLAGPNEQFF. DNA of the CDR3: TGTGCCATCAGGCGGGGACTAGCAGGGCCCAATGAGCAGTTCTTC.

V gene TRBV30 combines with J gene TRBJ2-3; the match to TRBD1 covers 7 bases. The CDR3 has 14 residues. V shed 0 bases, J shed 5 bases, and the junction held 5 bases outside the gene matches. The germline CDR1 and CDR2 sequences are GTSNPN and SVGIG (reference sequence). The CDR3 spells CAWSVEQGRDTQYF. As DNA, the CDR3 is TGTGCCTGGAGTGTGGAACAGGGGAGAGATACGCAGTATTTT.

The genes are TRBV7-2 and TRBJ1-2; D might be TRBD1 (5 bases). The V gene lost 0 bases and the J gene lost 4 bases, with 15 bases spanning the gap. The CDR3 consists of 16 residues. Germline CDR1 is SGHTA and CDR2 is FQGNSA. The CDR3 region is CASSLAFRVEGYGYTF. The DNA of the CDR3 is TGTGCCAGCAGCTTAGCCTTCAGGGTAGAGGGCTATGGCTACACCTTC.

The V gene is TRBV25-1, the J gene TRBJ2-1; 8 nucleotides line up with TRBD2. The length of the CDR3 is 15 residues. The V gene end was trimmed by 5 bases and the J gene end by 3 bases; junction bases not matched to a gene: 6. The germline CDR1 and CDR2 sequences are MGHDK and SYGVNS. The CDR3 loop reads CASSHGTRNYNEQFF. The DNA of the CDR3 is TGTGCCAGCAGTCACGGGACTAGAAACTACAATGAGCAGTTCTTC.

Only a few counts were recorded for this clone. The V gene is TRBV30, the J gene TRBJ1-5; D unclear. The CDR3 is made up of 13 amino acids. Deletions cut 3 bases from V and 5 bases from J, with 11 bases between. CDR1 is GTSNPN, CDR2 SVGIG, per germline (reference sequence). The CDR3 DNA reads TGTGCCTGGAGCGGACGCCGGGATCAGCCCCAGCATTTT. Encoded protein: CAWSGRRDQPQHF.

The chain links TRBV9 to TRBJ2-2; D not resolved. The CDR3 spans 14 residues. The germline V gene has CDR1 SGDLS and CDR2 YYNGEE. V lost 0 bases and J lost 7, with 10 bases in between. CDR3: CASSVEGRSGELFF. CDR3 coding DNA: TGTGCCAGCAGCGTAGAAGGACGGAGCGGGGAGCTGTTTTTT. The complete variable domain, with remaining parts taken from reference TRBV9 and TRBJ2-2, reads DSGVTQTPKHLITATGQRVTLRCSPRSGDLSVYWYQQSLDQGLQFLIQYYNGEERAKGNILERFSAQQFPDLHSELNLSSLELGDSALYFCASSVEGRSGELFFGEGSRLTVL.